Listed here are 13 T cell receptor beta chains from one sample, sequenced in a study of shared clonotypes between healthy human individuals (TCRdb year 2020). For the CD8 naive samples, CD45RO-negative cells were positively selected for CCR7, yielding a CD45RA+CCR7+ population from which TemRA cells were excluded. The library was built by means of the immunoSEQ multiplex PCR assay. What TCRdb holds here is the immuneACCESS table cut down to in-frame rearrangements. Part of the clones is not present; checked against another copy, under half of the missing clones reflect an unresolved V gene, and the others are unexplained. Within this sample are some 2.1 million clones, with about 95% of them counted one time only. 0.85% to 1.3% of the sample rests with the top ten. Sequenced material: naive CD8+ T cells sorted from blood. According to the study, the label for this sample's cell subset or site signals: CD45RA+CCR7+. The receptors originated from a man younger than 30 in good health.

The V gene is TRBV5-6, the J gene TRBJ2-3, with 9 positions matching TRBD1. V was pared by 6 bases and J by 3 bases, with 8 bases of the junction left unmatched. Germline assignment: CDR1 SGHDT and CDR2 YYEEEE. The CDR3 runs 15 residues. The CDR3 sequence: CASKTQGARTDTQYF. The CDR3 DNA sequence: TGTGCCAGCAAGACACAGGGGGCTAGGACAGATACGCAGTATTTT.

The V gene is TRBV5-1, the J gene TRBJ2-7, with 9 bases aligning to TRBD1. The germline V gene encodes CDR1 SGHRS and CDR2 YFSETQ. There are 14 residues in the CDR3. V shed 6 bases and J 9 bases; nucleotides not matched to a gene: 13. The DNA for the CDR3 is TGCGCCAGCACCACCGGACAGGGGATGTCACGGCAGTACTTC. Protein product: CASTTGQGMSRQYF.

The chain carries TRBV5-1 and TRBJ2-5; no clear D gene. CDR1 and CDR2 from the germline V gene are SGHRS and YFSETQ. CDR3 length: 12 amino acids. Trimming took off 1 base at V and 2 bases at J, with 3 bases between the two ends. The CDR3 protein is CASSLSQETQYF. For the CDR3, the DNA is TGCGCCAGCAGCTTGTCACAAGAGACCCAGTACTTC.

The V gene is TRBV7-8, the J gene TRBJ1-6, with 7 positions matching TRBD1. CDR3 length: 17 amino acids. Germline V gives CDR1 SGHVS, CDR2 FQNEAQ. Germline trimming cut 0 bases from V and 9 bases from J; bases unmatched to any gene: 11. This CDR3 is CASSLALTGDGISPLHF. CDR3 coding DNA: TGTGCCAGCAGCTTAGCCCTAACAGGGGATGGCATTTCACCCCTCCACTTT. Variable domain in full (rest from reference TRBV7-8 and TRBJ1-6): GAGVSQSPRYKVAKRGQDVALRCDPISGHVSLFWYQQALGQGPEFLTYFQNEAQLDKSGLPSDRFFAERPEGSVSTLKIQRTQQEDSAVYLCASSLALTGDGISPLHFGNGTRLTVT.

With regard to this clone: The sample holds other DNA sequences that translate to the same CDR3. For the CDR3, the DNA is TGTGCCAGCAGCTTGGACCTAGCGGGGCTCTACGAGCAGTACTTC. Its translation is CASSLDLAGLYEQYF. V gene TRBV5-6 combines with J gene TRBJ2-7, with 9 bases that match TRBD2. The CDR3 is 15 amino acids. The trim removed 0 bases at V and 3 bases at J, leaving 4 bases unmatched. CDR1 and CDR2 from the germline V gene are SGHDT and YYEEEE.

This chain connects TRBV7-9 to TRBJ1-4; TRBD1 matches at 10 bases. V dropped 3 bases and J dropped 8; count of bases not matched to a gene: 3. CDR3 length equals 14 residues. From germline, CDR1 is SEHNR and CDR2 FQNEAQ (reference sequence). The DNA for the CDR3 is TGTGCCAGCAGCTTCGGGACAGGGGAGGAAAAACTGTTTTTT. Encoded protein: CASSFGTGEEKLFF.

The chain couples TRBV5-5 to TRBJ1-2; the D is unclear. V lost 4 bases and J 4 bases, leaving 20 bases between the germline ends. Germline lookup yields CDR1 SGHKS and CDR2 YYEKEE (reference sequence). The CDR3 has 16 residues. CDR3 sequence: CASSIPALEISYGYTF. CDR3 DNA: TGTGCCAGCAGCATTCCGGCTTTGGAGATTAGCTATGGCTACACCTTC.

V is TRBV7-8 and J is TRBJ2-7; possible D gene TRBD1, 6 bases. The germline V and J ends were trimmed by 6 bases and 4 bases, with 13 bases remaining between them. The CDR3 extends over 13 amino acids. CDR1 and CDR2 from the germline V gene are SGHVS and FQNEAQ. The CDR3 here is CASSRTDSYEQYF. CDR3 DNA sequence: TGTGCCAGCAGTCGGACAGATAGTTACGAGCAGTACTTC.

About this clone: Other DNA sequences in the sample encode the same CDR3. V and J are TRBV6-6 and TRBJ2-3; D is undetermined. This CDR3 spans 12 amino acids. Germline loops: CDR1 MNHNY, CDR2 SVGAGI (reference sequence). The V end lost 2 bases, the J end lost 5 bases, and 5 bases lay between the germline ends. The chain's CDR3 is CASSYQVDTQYF. CDR3 nucleotide sequence: TGTGCCAGCAGTTACCAAGTAGATACGCAGTATTTT.

V is TRBV30 and J is TRBJ2-7, with 9 bases that match TRBD2. V was clipped by 4 bases and J by 0 bases; unmatched bases: 13. The CDR3 is 17 amino acids. The germline CDR1 and CDR2 sequences are GTSNPN and SVGIG (reference sequence). The chain's CDR3 is CAWKPGLAGTSSYEQYF. DNA for the CDR3: TGTGCCTGGAAGCCTGGGCTAGCGGGGACCTCCTCCTACGAGCAGTACTTC.

CDR3: CASSFDPQEVGHEQYF. CDR3 nucleotide sequence: TGTGCCAGCAGCTTCGACCCCCAGGAAGTCGGGCACGAGCAGTACTTC. V is TRBV7-9 and J is TRBJ2-7; no definite D call. V gave up 3 bases and J gave up 5 bases, with 20 bases separating them. The V gene's germline CDR1 is SEHNR and CDR2 FQNEAQ (reference sequence). The CDR3 covers 16 residues.

The genes are TRBV11-2 and TRBJ1-4; no definite D call. The CDR3 spans 14 residues. CDR1 and CDR2 from the germline V gene are SGHAT and FQNNGV. Trimming removed 1 base at V and 3 bases at J, with 6 bases between. CDR3 amino acids: CASSLGSPNEKLFF. CDR3 sequence (DNA): TGTGCCAGCAGCTTAGGCAGTCCTAATGAAAAACTGTTTTTT.

The rearrangement links TRBV10-1 to TRBJ2-7, with D unclear. The V and J ends lost 0 bases and 6 bases respectively, with 9 bases between them. The germline CDR1 and CDR2 sequences are WNHNN and SYGVQD (reference sequence). This CDR3 region has 13 residues. The DNA for the CDR3 is TGCGCCAGCAGTGAGTCCTGGGAAGGCGAGCAGTACTTC. Residues: CASSESWEGEQYF.